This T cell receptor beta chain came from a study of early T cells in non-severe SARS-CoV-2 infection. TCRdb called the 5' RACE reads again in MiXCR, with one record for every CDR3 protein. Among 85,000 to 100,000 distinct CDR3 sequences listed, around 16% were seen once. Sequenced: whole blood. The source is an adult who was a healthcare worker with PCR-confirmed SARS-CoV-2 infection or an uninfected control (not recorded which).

The CDR3, as DNA: TGTGCCAGCAGCGTGGTTGCTTTCTTTGGTGAGCAGTTCTTC. Protein: CASSVVAFFGEQFF. This chain connects TRBV9 to TRBJ2-1; D remains ambiguous. The germline V gene has CDR1 SGDLS and CDR2 YYNGEE. The CDR3 length is 14 residues. The V and J ends lost 2 bases and 9 bases respectively, with 15 bases between them.